These T cell receptor beta chains were read from a single sample in a study of blood T cell repertoires in COVID-19. Data came from immunoSEQ multiplex PCR; TCRdb stores just in-frame clones and leaves some out. The sample lists just over 80,000 clones; approximately 80% were seen once. Sequencing used peripheral blood. These receptors all stem from a man older than 75 with acute or convalescent COVID-19. CDR3s leave out the opening cysteine and the closing phenylalanine or tryptophan.

j_call v_call cdr3_aa
TRBJ2-2 TRBV29-1 SAIEDSTTGELF
TRBJ2-1 TRBV29-1 SVPGLAAFYSYNEQF
TRBJ2-5 TRBV25-1 ASRPGGRETQY
TRBJ2-1 TRBV20-1 SASHAGVDYNEQF
TRBJ1-5 TRBV21-1 ASPKGELPQH
TRBJ2-4 TRBV27 ARRVTGGNIQY
TRBJ2-1 TRBV18 ASSTRTSGIIKNEQF
TRBJ2-1 TRBV11-2 ASSFRGNEQF
TRBJ1-5 TRBV6-5 ASRLTGNSNQPQH
TRBJ2-2 TRBV7-2 ASSARRDFNTGELF
TRBJ2-1 TRBV5-6 ASSQRQYNEQF
TRBJ2-3 TRBV11-3 ASSSDSSDTQY
TRBJ2-1 TRBV29-1 SARTSREQF
TRBJ2-1 TRBV29-1 SVAGSVYNEQF
TRBJ2-5 TRBV5-1 ASSLQGGFQETQY